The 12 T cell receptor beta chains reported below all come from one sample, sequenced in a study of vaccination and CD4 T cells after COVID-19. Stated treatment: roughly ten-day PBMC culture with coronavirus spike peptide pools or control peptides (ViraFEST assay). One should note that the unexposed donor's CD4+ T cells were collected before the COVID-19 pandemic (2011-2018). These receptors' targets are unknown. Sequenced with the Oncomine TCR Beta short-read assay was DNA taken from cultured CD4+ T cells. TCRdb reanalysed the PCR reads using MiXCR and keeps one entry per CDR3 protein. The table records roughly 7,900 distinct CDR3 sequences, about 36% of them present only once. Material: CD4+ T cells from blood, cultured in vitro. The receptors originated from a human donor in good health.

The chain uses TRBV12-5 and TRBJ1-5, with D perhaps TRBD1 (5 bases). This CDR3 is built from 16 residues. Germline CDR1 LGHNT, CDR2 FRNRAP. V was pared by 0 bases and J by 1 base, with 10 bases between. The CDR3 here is CASGLVLGGSNQPQHF. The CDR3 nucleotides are TGTGCTAGTGGTTTGGTACTGGGGGGGAGCAATCAGCCCCAGCATTTT.

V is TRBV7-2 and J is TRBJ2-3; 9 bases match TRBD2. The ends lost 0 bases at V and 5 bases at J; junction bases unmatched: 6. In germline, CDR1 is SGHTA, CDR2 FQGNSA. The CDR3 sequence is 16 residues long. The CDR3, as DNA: TGTGCCAGCAGCTTAGCGTTAGCGGGGGTTGGAGATACGCAGTATTTT. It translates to CASSLALAGVGDTQYF.

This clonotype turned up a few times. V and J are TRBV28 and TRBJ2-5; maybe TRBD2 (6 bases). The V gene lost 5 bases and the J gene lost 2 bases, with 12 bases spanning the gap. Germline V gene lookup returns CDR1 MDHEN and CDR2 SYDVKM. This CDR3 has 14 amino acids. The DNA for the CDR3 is TGTGCCAGCAGTCGGGGAGGAGGGCAAGAGACCCAGTACTTC. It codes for CASSRGGGQETQYF.

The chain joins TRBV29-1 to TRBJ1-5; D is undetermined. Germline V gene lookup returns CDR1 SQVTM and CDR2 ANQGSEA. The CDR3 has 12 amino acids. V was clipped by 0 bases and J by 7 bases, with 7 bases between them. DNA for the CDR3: TGCAGCGTTGAAGAAGAGGGCCAGCCCCAGCATTTT. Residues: CSVEEEGQPQHF.

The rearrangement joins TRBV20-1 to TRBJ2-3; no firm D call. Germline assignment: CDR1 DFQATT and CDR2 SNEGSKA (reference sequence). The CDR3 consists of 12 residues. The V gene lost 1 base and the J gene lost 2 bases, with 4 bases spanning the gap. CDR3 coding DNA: TGCAGTGCTAGAGGTAACACAGATACGCAGTATTTT. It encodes CSARGNTDTQYF.

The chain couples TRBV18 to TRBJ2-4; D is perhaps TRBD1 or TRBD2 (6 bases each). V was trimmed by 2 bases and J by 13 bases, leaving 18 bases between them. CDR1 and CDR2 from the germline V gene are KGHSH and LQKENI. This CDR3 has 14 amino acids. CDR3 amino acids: CASSPNGGRAPQYF. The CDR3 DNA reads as TGTGCCAGCTCACCAAACGGGGGCCGTGCTCCGCAGTACTTC. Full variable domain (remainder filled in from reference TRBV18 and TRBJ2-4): NAGVMQNPRHLVRRRGQEARLRCSPMKGHSHVYWYRQLPEEGLKFMVYLQKENIIDESGMPKERFSAEFPKEGPSILRIQQVVRGDSAAYFCASSPNGGRAPQYFGAGTRLSVL.

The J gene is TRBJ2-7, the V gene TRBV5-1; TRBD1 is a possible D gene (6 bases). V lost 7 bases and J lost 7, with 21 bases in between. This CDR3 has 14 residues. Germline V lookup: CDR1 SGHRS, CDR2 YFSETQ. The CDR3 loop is CASGPRTDGGEQYF. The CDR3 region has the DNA TGCGCCAGCGGACCAAGGACAGACGGCGGTGAGCAGTACTTC.

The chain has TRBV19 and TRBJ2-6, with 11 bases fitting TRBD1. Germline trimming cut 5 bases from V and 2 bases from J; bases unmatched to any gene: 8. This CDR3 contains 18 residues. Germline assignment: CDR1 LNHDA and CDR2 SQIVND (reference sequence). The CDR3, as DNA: TGTGCCAGTAGTCCATGGGGGACAGGGGGTACTGGGGCCAACGTCCTGACTTTC. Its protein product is CASSPWGTGGTGANVLTF.

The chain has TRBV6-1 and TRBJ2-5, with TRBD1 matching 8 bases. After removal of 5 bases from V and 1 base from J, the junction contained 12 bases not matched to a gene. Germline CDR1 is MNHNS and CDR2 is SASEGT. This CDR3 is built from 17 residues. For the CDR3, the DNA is TGTGCCAGCAGTACCGGATCAGGACAGGGTTTCCAAGAGACCCAGTACTTC. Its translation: CASSTGSGQGFQETQYF.

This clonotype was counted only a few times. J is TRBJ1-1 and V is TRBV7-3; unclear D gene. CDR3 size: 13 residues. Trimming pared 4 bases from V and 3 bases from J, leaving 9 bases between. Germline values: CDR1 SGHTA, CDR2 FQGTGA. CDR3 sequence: CASSSTRDTEAFF. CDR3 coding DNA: TGTGCCAGCAGCTCGACCCGGGACACTGAAGCTTTCTTT.

Here the CDR3 DNA reads TGTGCCAGTAGTTATTTATCAGGGGGCCGGGAGACCCAGTACTTC. Protein: CASSYLSGGRETQYF. The chain recombines TRBV19 with TRBJ2-5, with 8 bases aligning to TRBD1. Unmatched junction bases numbered 10, after V lost 5 bases and J lost 5 bases. Germline V gene lookup returns CDR1 LNHDA and CDR2 SQIVND (reference sequence). There are 15 residues in the CDR3.

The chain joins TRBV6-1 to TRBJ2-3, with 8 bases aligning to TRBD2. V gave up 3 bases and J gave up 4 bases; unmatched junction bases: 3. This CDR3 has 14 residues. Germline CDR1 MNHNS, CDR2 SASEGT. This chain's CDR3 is CASSDRGGSDTQYF. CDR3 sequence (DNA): TGTGCCAGCAGTGACCGGGGGGGTTCAGATACGCAGTATTTT.